This T cell receptor beta chain was identified in a study of shared clonotypes between healthy human individuals. Study findings and constraints: Clonotype sharing among the donors was expected to vary with sequencing depth.

Details on this clone: Its antigen is as yet unknown. Its ends do not fully match the called genes, so a read error is possible.

TCRdb's copy holds only in-frame clones and misses some; the assay was immunoSEQ multiplex PCR. The top ten clones hold approximately 13% of a sample with about 490,000 clones, 76% of them seen once. Germline V lookup: CDR1 SGHKS, CDR2 YYEKEE (reference sequence). The CDR3 spans 16 residues. This receptor was obtained from a woman aged 40 to 50 in good health. Some clones in this sample may be carry-over from other donors' samples. Sequenced sample: PBMCs. J is TRBJ2-2 and V is TRBV5-5; 12 nucleotides match TRBD2. The DNA of the CDR3 is TGTGCCGGCAGCAGAACTCTGACTAGCGGGAGTGGGGAGCTGTTTTTT. It yields the protein CAGSRTLTSGSGELFF.